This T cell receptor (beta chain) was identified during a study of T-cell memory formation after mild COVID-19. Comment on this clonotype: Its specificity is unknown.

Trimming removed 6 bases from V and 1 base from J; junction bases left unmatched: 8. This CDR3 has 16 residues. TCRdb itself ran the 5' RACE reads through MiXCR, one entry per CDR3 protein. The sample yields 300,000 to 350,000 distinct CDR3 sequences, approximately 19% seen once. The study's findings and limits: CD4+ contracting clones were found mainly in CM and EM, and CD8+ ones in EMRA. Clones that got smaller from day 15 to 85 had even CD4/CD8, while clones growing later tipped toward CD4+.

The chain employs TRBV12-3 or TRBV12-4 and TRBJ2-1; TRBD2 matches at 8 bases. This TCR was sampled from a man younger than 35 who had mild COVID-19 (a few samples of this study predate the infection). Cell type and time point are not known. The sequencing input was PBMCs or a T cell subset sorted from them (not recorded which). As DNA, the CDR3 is TGTGCCAGCAGCACTATAGCGGGGCTGTCCTACAATGAGCAGTTCTTC. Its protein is CASSTIAGLSYNEQFF.